The sequence of this TCR beta chain was determined in a study of the immune and genomic landscape of osteosarcoma. The wider study: Diagnosis ages spanned roughly 5-85 years, median around 25. Just under 80% presented with localized disease at diagnosis. Whole-study results and caveats: Clonality was low: mean about 0.099, highest 0.25 to 0.35, suggesting limited expansion. A handful of cases had one hyperexpanded dominant clone and under 100 clonotypes.

The post-treatment osteosarcoma tumors were primary, local recurrence or metastasis specimens from poor-prognosis patients. Notes on this clone: Its target is unknown.

Germline CDR1 reads MDHEN; CDR2 reads SYDVKM. The CDR3 has 16 amino acids. V lost 5 bases and J lost 7; bases outside the gene matches: 13. The table came from immunoSEQ multiplex PCR; TCRdb's copy has only in-frame clones and leaves some out. This repertoire shows some 10,000 clones, about 72% found once; its top ten account for more than 15%. The chain carries TRBV28 and TRBJ1-4, with TRBD1 matching over 7 bases. Sequencing input: osteosarcoma tumor tissue from the lung. This clonotype originated in a human donor with osteosarcoma. The CDR3 region has the DNA TGTGCCAGCAGTGTCATTTACCAGGGGGGGAGTGAAAAACTGTTTTTT. It specifies CASSVIYQGGSEKLFF. Variable domain in full (rest from reference TRBV28 and TRBJ1-4): DVKVTQSSRYLVKRTGEKVFLECVQDMDHENMFWYRQDPGLGLRLIYFSYDVKMKEKGDIPEGYSVSREKKERFSLILESASTNQTSMYLCASSVIYQGGSEKLFFGSGTQLSVL.